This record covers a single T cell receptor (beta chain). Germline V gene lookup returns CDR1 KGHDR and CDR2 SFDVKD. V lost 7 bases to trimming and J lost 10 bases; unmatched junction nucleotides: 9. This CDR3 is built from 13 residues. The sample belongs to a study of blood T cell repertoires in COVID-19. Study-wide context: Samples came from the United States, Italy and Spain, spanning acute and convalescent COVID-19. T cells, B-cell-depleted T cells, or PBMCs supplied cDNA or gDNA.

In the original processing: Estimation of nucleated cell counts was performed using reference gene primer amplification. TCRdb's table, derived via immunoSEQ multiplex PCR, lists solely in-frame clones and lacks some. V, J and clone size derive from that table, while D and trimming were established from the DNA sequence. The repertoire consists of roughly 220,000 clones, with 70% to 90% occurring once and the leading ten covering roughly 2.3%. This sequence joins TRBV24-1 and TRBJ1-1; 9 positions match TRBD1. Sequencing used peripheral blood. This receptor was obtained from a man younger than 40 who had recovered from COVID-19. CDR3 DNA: TGTGCCACCAGGAGACAGGGGGGGGACGGAGCTTTCTTT. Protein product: CATRRQGGDGAFF.